This TCR beta chain is drawn from a study of cytomegalovirus exposure and HLA in healthy donors (dated by TCRdb to about 2017). In the study overall: In an earlier analysis of some 550 of the donors, 276 Gb of sequence data and 117 million unique TCR beta sequences from 150 million to 200 million T cells were reported. Around 320 gigabases of sequencing data and tens of millions of unique TCR sequences were included in an early release covering about 700 HLA-typed donors. Of the 300 to 450 genotyped donors, 75% to 85% were placed in the genetic ancestry cluster associated with self-reported Caucasian donors. The study aimed to test whether signatures of past pathogen exposure could be identified by cataloging public T cell receptors. Using immunosequencing, the study profiled T cell repertoires from some 670 subjects and related those repertoires to cytomegalovirus serostatus. A separate validation cohort of roughly 130 different subjects was used in addition to the roughly 720-subject first cohort. The study combined high-throughput TCR immunosequencing, statistical association of individual TCRs with disease status, and machine learning to predict cytomegalovirus infection status. A later analysis re-examined previously published TCR beta repertoires from around 670 donors and added high-resolution HLA genotyping to investigate patterns of TCR occurrence. Rather than drawing on any new phenotypic data, the later analysis identified candidate immune exposures from TCR beta sequences and the way those sequences occurred across donors. To decide whether each TCR beta V gene segment behaved as functional or pseudogenic, an earlier analysis of some 600 of the donors relied on high-throughput TCR beta sequencing. Donor age, sex, ethnicity and CMV serostatus were compiled together with the repertoire data. In a later genetic analysis, genome-wide SNP genotypes for about 55% of the roughly 670 donors were used, and that subset was treated as a discovery cohort. Every repertoire in the discovery cohort had been generated on one and the same sequencing platform. HLA typing included class I and class II loci at four-digit resolution. The number of typed donors differed by locus: about 620-630 for A, B, C, DRB1 and DQB1; approximately 520 for DQA1; around 580 for DPA1; and some 450 for DPB1. Roughly 5 DR-DQ haplotypes were treated as single units for association and clustering because of strong linkage in the cohort. Among approximately 370 genotyped donors of the cohort, an average of around 220,000 unique TCR beta nucleotide sequences was sequenced per donor, of which about 18% were non-productive.

Via the germline V gene, CDR1 is LGHNA and CDR2 YNFKEQ. V is pruned by 1 base and J by 2 bases, leaving 3 bases of the junction without a gene match. The CDR3 covers 15 residues, taking in both the cysteine and the phenylalanine. Only CDR3 DNA remains: 45 bases, in frame from the first base. Summary of the overall study and its limitations: A total of fewer than 200 TCR beta chains were listed by the study as associated with cytomegalovirus. The authors suggested that the approach could potentially be extended to other disease states and immunological phenotypes. Assigning TCR associations to individual alleles was difficult when HLA alleles, especially DR and DQ, strongly co-occurred. According to a later analysis, parvovirus B19, influenza, CMV and Epstein-Barr virus appeared linked to several top co-occurrence clusters. While some public TCRs were present in many individuals, most TCR sequences turned up only very rarely across donors. In vitro tests confirmed that a few of the cytomegalovirus-associated TCR beta chains recognize cytomegalovirus antigens. According to a later analysis, most CMV-associated TCR beta chains appeared to be HLA-restricted, and the HLA associations seemed to be driven largely by CMV exposure. Roughly uniform sequencing depth across donors was assumed in presence/absence analyses, although this assumption may not hold. The earlier analysis of about 600 of the donors excluded seventeen rarely observed V segments, including chromosome 9 orphons, because counts were too low. Some IMGT-functional V segments, including TRBV6-2 and TRBV6-3, could not be distinguished by the 87-base-pair reads and were therefore excluded. In a later genetic analysis, a missense DCLRE1C variant was associated with V-gene and J-gene trimming of TCR beta chains, and the association was replicated in an independent cohort. Cytomegalovirus status was reported to be diagnosed by the classifier with high specificity and sensitivity in both the original and validation cohorts. Compared with equally common non-associated chains, HLA-associated TCR beta chains in a later analysis were more clonally expanded and had lower generation probabilities. A further reported finding was that TCR beta sequences accurately predicted the HLA-A and HLA-B alleles for most subjects in the first cohort. Correlated functional status among segregating V segments might be attributable to linkage disequilibrium, but an unknown experimental factor could not be ruled out. A group of highly shared sequence variants was considered likely to be a technical artifact of the sequencing pipeline. According to a later genetic analysis, donors in an Asian-associated ancestry cluster had fewer N-insertions in productive TCRs than the approximately 710-donor mean. CMV serostatus was the only immune exposure information available for the cohort. Because HLA typing was missing for some donors at each locus, association tests included only the typed subset. This cohort had only TCR beta chains sequenced, and the lack of alpha or paired-chain data limited which features could be detected. Broadly in line with IMGT annotations, most TCR beta V segments showed up in productive rearrangements about 90% or about 30% of the time in an earlier analysis of under 700 of the donors. According to a later analysis, TCR association rates differed among HLA loci, with DRB1 alleles showing the most associated TCRs and HLA-C alleles showing the fewest. In a later analysis, some 18,000 TCR beta sequences were associated with specific HLA alleles at a false discovery rate of 0.05.

The cohort was made up of 500 to 850 healthy bone marrow donors. At the time of sampling, all cohort members were nominally healthy, though unrecorded immune exposures were likely present. The donor was CMV seronegative and was included in the group of about 400 seronegative cohort members. Each donor provided a peripheral blood sample, and peripheral blood mononuclear cells were used for TCR beta sequencing. The Qiagen DNeasy Blood Extraction Kit was used to extract genomic DNA from the blood cell samples. Remarks on this clone: The antigen it recognizes is unknown. The record has no base qualities; no much larger clone is one base away.

Receptor amplification or capture employed the immunoSEQ multiplex PCR assay. For the multiplex PCR, a mixture combining 60 forward primers for TCR Vbeta segments and 13 reverse primers for TCR Jbeta segments was used. The CDR3 region of rearranged TCR beta genes was amplified from genomic DNA with a multiplex PCR assay. The Illumina HiSeq System was used to sequence the amplified TCR beta libraries as 87-base-pair reads. From the authors' description of their analysis: A later analysis counted approximately 84 million unique TCR beta chains across the 550 to 800 repertoires, and approximately 11 million of these chains were shared by at least two donors. A nearest-neighbor algorithm error-corrected the raw reads and collapsed the reads into unique sequences, merging closely related sequences to remove PCR and sequencing errors. To assign V, D and J gene segments, CDR3 sequences were aligned to IMGT reference sequences. For a sequence to be retained, a match of at least six nucleotides was required to both a V gene segment and a J gene segment. A rearrangement was called productive if the CDR3 had no stop codons and remained in frame with V and J, and every other rearrangement was called non-productive. CDR3 was defined according to IMGT convention as the region running from the second conserved V-encoded cysteine to the conserved J-encoded phenylalanine. The earlier analysis of 550 to 650 of the donors excluded any sequence lacking an unambiguous match to a single V gene segment. In an earlier analysis of 587 of the donors, a V segment was called functional when productive rearrangements were above 56.7%, and segregating when the standard deviation between donors exceeded 5%. A statistical classification framework was built to diagnose cytomegalovirus status from the catalog of TCR beta chain sequences. V and J gene assignment, in a later analysis, came from comparing TCR nucleotide sequences with IMGT/GENE-DB human TR gene sequences. A later analysis assigned CDR3 sequences and most-parsimonious VDJ recombination scenarios with the TCRdist pipeline. A later analysis defined each TCR beta chain by its CDR3 amino acid sequence plus V-gene family, and excluded reads lacking a unique V-gene family. A later analysis removed several hundred highly shared, low-generation-probability nucleotide sequences to deal with suspected cross-contamination and a sequencing artifact. In a later analysis, a clonal expansion index for each public chain was calculated from normalized within-repertoire ranks of inferred template counts. Generation probabilities in a later analysis came from a VDJ recombination model fitted to out-of-frame rearrangements, and those results were checked against IGoR. In a later analysis, TCR-TCR, TCR-HLA and TCR-CMV co-occurrence was scored with hypergeometric tests, and a repertoire-size bias correction was applied to TCR pairs. To estimate false discovery rates, a later analysis permuted the HLA or CMV assignments 20 times. In a later analysis, co-occurring TCRs were grouped using DBSCAN, with TCRdist sequence similarity added in when clustering inside HLA-allele-positive subsets. Repertoires with fewer than 30,000 or more than 120,000 public chains were left out of co-occurrence clustering, as were about five repertoires with anomalous nucleotide sharing. TCRdb carries this immuneACCESS record with in-frame sequences only. Its versions omit some clonotypes, under half of them owing to an unresolved V gene in the studies checked, with the rest unexplained. Clone size and V and J calls were adopted from that table, with D and trimming inferred from the DNA. Across this sample there are 130,000 or so clones, with 82% seen only once. The ten biggest clones cover 1.5% to 2.5% of the sample.

The rearranged chain carries TRBV4-2 and TRBJ2-7; 9 bases in between match TRBD2. This TCR derives from a woman aged 40 to 55 in good health and CMV-seronegative. The sequencing input was PBMCs. The CDR3 region: CASSQVAGGAYEQYF. The sequenced DNA: TGTGCCAGCAGCCAAGTCGCGGGGGGGGCCTACGAGCAGTACTTC.